Listed below are T cell receptor beta chains from one sample, sequenced in a study of OX40 agonist ivuxolimab in advanced cancers. The data were produced by immunoSEQ multiplex PCR, yet TCRdb's version contains in-frame clones alone and is incomplete. The sample records about 90,000 clones, 85% to 90% being singletons. Material: CD4+ or CD8+ T cells sorted from blood, obtained in a trial of the OX40 agonist ivuxolimab. Receptors were obtained from an adult with an advanced solid tumor such as melanoma, head and neck, liver or kidney cancer. Both conserved end residues are part of each CDR3. D genes are given only for firm matches. Clone size is given for some rows only: seen once, a few or many times, or a class if the clone is expanded.

TRBJ2-7	few	TRBV7-8	TRBD2	CASSLVRAGGYEQYF	TGTGCCAGCAGCTTAGTCAGAGCGGGAGGCTACGAGCAGTACTTC
TRBJ1-1	-	TRBV29-1	-	CSVEDLQTNTEAFF	TGCAGCGTTGAAGACCTGCAGACGAACACTGAAGCTTTCTTT
TRBJ1-6	-	TRBV18	TRBD1	CASSLGTGLPPLHF	TGTGCCAGCTCACTTGGGACAGGGCTCCCACCCCTCCACTTT
TRBJ1-2	once	TRBV4-2	TRBD1	CASSQTGTGGIYTF	TGTGCCAGCAGCCAAACAGGGACAGGGGGCATCTACACCTTC
TRBJ2-3	-	TRBV27	-	CASSLEKPTDTQYF	TGTGCCAGCAGTTTAGAAAAACCCACAGATACGCAGTATTTT
TRBJ1-4	-	TRBV28	TRBD1	CATAQGDSEKLFF	TGTGCCACCGCGCAGGGGGATAGTGAAAAACTGTTTTTT
TRBJ2-1	-	TRBV7-3	TRBD1	CASSTDRFGEQFF	TGTGCCAGCAGCACGGACAGGTTTGGAGAGCAGTTCTTC
TRBJ2-2	-	TRBV18	-	CASSPPLETLNTGELFF	TGTGCCAGCTCACCACCGCTCGAGACATTGAACACCGGGGAGCTGTTTTTT
TRBJ2-3	-	TRBV18	TRBD2	CASSAQTSGATDTQYF	TGTGCCAGCTCAGCCCAAACTAGCGGGGCCACAGATACGCAGTATTTT
TRBJ1-5	-	TRBV5-8	-	CASTRGTGNQPQHF	TGTGCCAGCACCCGAGGGACGGGGAATCAGCCCCAGCATTTT
TRBJ1-6	-	TRBV5-1	-	CASSLIGTSFGRSPLHF	TGCGCCAGCAGCTTGATTGGGACCTCATTCGGTAGATCACCCCTCCACTTT
TRBJ1-2	-	TRBV6-5	TRBD1	CASSSTGNYGYTF	TGTGCCAGCAGCTCGACAGGGAACTATGGCTACACCTTC
TRBJ1-1	-	TRBV5-1	TRBD1	CASAWTGGTTLGTEAFF	TGCGCCAGCGCGTGGACAGGGGGCACCACTTTAGGGACTGAAGCTTTCTTT
TRBJ2-7	-	TRBV27	TRBD2	CASSLGLAGGPGGEQYF	TGTGCCAGCAGTCTGGGACTAGCGGGAGGGCCAGGGGGGGAACAGTACTTC
TRBJ2-2	-	TRBV5-8	-	CASSLGFQDTGELFF	TGTGCCAGCAGCTTGGGCTTCCAGGACACCGGGGAGCTGTTTTTT
TRBJ1-3	-	TRBV29-1	-	CSVARASGSGNTIYF	TGCAGCGTTGCGCGCGCCTCAGGGAGCGGAAACACCATATATTTT
TRBJ1-1	-	TRBV6-4	TRBD1	CASSDRDREEVRNTEAFF	TGTGCCAGCAGTGACCGCGACAGGGAGGAGGTTAGGAACACTGAAGCTTTCTTT
TRBJ1-1	-	TRBV10-2	-	CASSESPSSYTEAFF	TGCGCCAGCAGTGAGTCCCCAAGTTCGTACACTGAAGCTTTCTTT
TRBJ1-5	-	TRBV6-4	-	CASSEERGGKPQHF	TGTGCCAGCAGTGAGGAGAGAGGGGGAAAGCCCCAGCATTTT
TRBJ1-4	-	TRBV28	-	CASSLYGGLNEKLFF	TGTGCCAGCAGTTTATATGGGGGCCTTAATGAAAAACTGTTTTTT
TRBJ2-2	once	TRBV15	-	CATKNGGRVNTGELFF	TGTGCCACCAAGAACGGGGGCAGGGTCAACACCGGGGAGCTGTTTTTT
TRBJ2-7	-	TRBV5-8	-	CASTRRARGTYEQYF	TGTGCCAGCACCCGCCGGGCTCGGGGAACCTACGAGCAGTACTTC
TRBJ2-2	-	TRBV7-3	-	CASSTIPGELFF	TGTGCCAGCAGCACCATTCCCGGGGAGCTGTTTTTT
TRBJ2-1	-	TRBV19	-	CASSGDKGRVDNEQFF	TGTGCCAGTTCGGGGGACAAGGGGAGGGTGGACAATGAGCAGTTCTTC
TRBJ2-1	-	TRBV7-9	TRBD2	CASSRSAGGNNEQFF	TGTGCCAGCAGCAGATCAGCGGGGGGTAACAATGAGCAGTTCTTC
TRBJ1-6	-	TRBV4-1	-	CASSQDQGGYNSPLHF	TGCGCCAGCAGCCAAGATCAAGGGGGGTATAATTCACCCCTCCACTTT
TRBJ1-5	-	TRBV28	-	CAIEGNSNQPQHF	TGTGCCATTGAGGGGAATAGCAATCAGCCCCAGCATTTT
TRBJ2-3	-	TRBV4-2	-	CASSPSVASTDTQYF	TGTGCCAGCAGCCCTTCTGTGGCGAGCACAGATACGCAGTATTTT
TRBJ1-3	-	TRBV9	-	CASSVSAGVGNTIYF	TGTGCCAGCAGCGTTTCCGCAGGGGTGGGAAACACCATATATTTT
TRBJ1-4	-	TRBV6-5	-	CASSYSRQGINEKLFF	TGTGCCAGCAGTTACTCGAGGCAGGGAATAAATGAAAAACTGTTTTTT
TRBJ2-5	-	TRBV5-1	-	CASSYRVPGETQYF	TGCGCCAGCAGCTACAGGGTTCCCGGAGAGACCCAGTACTTC
TRBJ2-1	-	TRBV28	-	CASSPPEGSSYNEQFF	TGTGCCAGCAGTCCCCCGGAGGGAAGCTCCTACAATGAGCAGTTCTTC
TRBJ2-3	-	TRBV7-2	TRBD2	CASSILGLAASRRTDTQYF	TGTGCCAGCAGTATCCTTGGACTAGCGGCATCTCGACGCACAGATACGCAGTATTTT
TRBJ1-6	-	TRBV6-5	TRBD1	CASSDRDKSPLHF	TGTGCCAGCAGTGACAGGGATAAGTCACCCCTCCACTTT
TRBJ2-7	once	TRBV5-4	TRBD2	CASSPGGLAGNYEQYF	TGTGCCAGCAGCCCCGGCGGGCTAGCGGGGAATTACGAGCAGTACTTC
TRBJ1-2	-	TRBV7-2	-	CASSSQGGGGYTF	TGTGCCAGCAGCTCCCAGGGAGGAGGTGGCTACACCTTC
TRBJ1-1	-	TRBV7-2	TRBD1	CASSPTGVPAEAFF	TGTGCCAGCAGCCCCACAGGGGTACCCGCTGAAGCTTTCTTT
TRBJ2-3	-	TRBV29-1	TRBD1	CSVRGLLPDTQYF	TGCAGCGTAAGGGGGCTTCTCCCAGATACGCAGTATTTT
TRBJ1-5	-	TRBV5-8	-	CASSFWQDNQPQHF	TGTGCCAGCAGCTTCTGGCAGGACAATCAGCCCCAGCATTTT
TRBJ1-1	-	TRBV28	-	CASSGSGGDTEAFF	TGTGCCAGCAGTGGGAGTGGTGGGGACACTGAAGCTTTCTTT
TRBJ2-1	-	TRBV29-1	-	CSAWTDEQFF	TGCAGCGCCTGGACAGACGAGCAGTTCTTC
TRBJ2-7	-	TRBV4-2	TRBD2	CASSQERQGGSYEQYF	TGTGCCAGCAGCCAAGAGAGGCAGGGAGGGTCCTACGAGCAGTACTTC
TRBJ2-7	-	TRBV30	TRBD1	CAWTDRDEQYF	TGTGCCTGGACCGACAGGGACGAGCAGTACTTC
TRBJ2-5	-	TRBV9	TRBD1	CASEIDRVIETQYF	TGTGCCAGCGAGATAGACAGGGTGATTGAGACCCAGTACTTC
TRBJ1-4	-	TRBV28	-	CASSLGTAATNEKLFF	TGTGCCAGCAGTTTGGGGACGGCTGCAACTAATGAAAAACTGTTTTTT
TRBJ2-7	-	TRBV18	TRBD2	CASSPVVAGGNHEQYF	TGTGCCAGCTCACCTGTAGTAGCGGGAGGAAACCACGAGCAGTACTTC
TRBJ1-2	-	TRBV5-4	TRBD1	CASSSGTEGSRYGYTF	TGTGCCAGCAGCTCCGGGACAGAAGGTTCTCGGTATGGCTACACCTTC
TRBJ2-1	-	TRBV9	TRBD2	CASSVVAGSGGGDEQFF	TGTGCCAGCAGCGTAGTCGCGGGTAGCGGGGGGGGCGATGAGCAGTTCTTC
TRBJ2-7	-	TRBV5-5	-	CASSLAPGSYEQYF	TGTGCCAGCAGCTTGGCCCCCGGCTCCTACGAGCAGTACTTC
TRBJ2-2	-	TRBV7-7	TRBD1	CASSSRTGDGELFF	TGTGCTAGCAGCTCGCGAACAGGGGACGGGGAGCTGTTTTTT